A selection of T cell receptor beta chains follows, all from one sample in a study of identical twins. Each CDR3 protein is one row after TCRdb ran MiXCR on the 5' RACE reads. The sample yields about 480,000 distinct CDR3 sequences, approximately 15% seen once. The data were also submitted as part of a second study, on yellow fever vaccine responses in identical twins.

Sample: CD4+ T cells sorted from blood. The receptors were gathered from a woman younger than 35 in good health. The CDR3 runs from the conserved cysteine through the conserved F or W. A D gene is named only where the DNA matches it firmly. Clone size is not always given. Where it is, it says once, few, many or a class for expanded clones.

CDR3: CASSLVALAGYEQYF
DNA: TGTGCCAGCAGCTTAGTAGCCCTAGCGGGCTACGAGCAGTACTTC
size: -
V: TRBV7-2
J: TRBJ2-7
D: TRBD2
length: 15

CDR3: CASAVRELDYEQYF
DNA: TGTGCCAGCGCAGTTCGGGAGTTAGACTACGAGCAGTACTTC
size: few
V: TRBV7-9
J: TRBJ2-7
D: -
length: 14

CDR3: CATSRDRSGRSEQFF
DNA: TGTGCCACCAGCAGAGATCGGAGCGGGAGAAGTGAGCAGTTCTTC
size: many
V: TRBV15
J: TRBJ2-1
D: TRBD2
length: 15

CDR3: CASSQVQRHEQYF
DNA: TGTGCCAGCAGCCAAGTCCAGCGCCACGAGCAGTACTTC
size: few
V: TRBV3-1
J: TRBJ2-7
D: -
length: 13

CDR3: CASSLETGVGETQYF
DNA: TGCGCCAGCAGCTTGGAAACAGGGGTAGGGGAGACCCAGTACTTC
size: -
V: TRBV5-1
J: TRBJ2-5
D: TRBD1
length: 15

CDR3: CSASEMVSGLYNEQFF
DNA: TGCAGTGCTAGCGAAATGGTCAGCGGTCTCTACAATGAGCAGTTCTTC
size: -
V: TRBV20-1
J: TRBJ2-1
D: -
length: 16

CDR3: CASRGTSTGELFF
DNA: TGTGCCAGCAGGGGGACTAGCACCGGGGAGCTGTTTTTT
size: -
V: TRBV2
J: TRBJ2-2
D: TRBD2
length: 13

CDR3: CASSLEGGLAGNTWYF
DNA: TGTGCCAGCAGCTTAGAAGGGGGACTAGCGGGGAATACGTGGTATTTT
size: -
V: TRBV11-2
J: TRBJ2-3
D: TRBD2
length: 16

CDR3: CASSSTFGTRETQYF
DNA: TGCGCCAGCAGCTCAACTTTCGGGACTCGGGAGACCCAGTACTTC
size: -
V: TRBV5-1
J: TRBJ2-5
D: -
length: 15

CDR3: CASSFREGTGELFF
DNA: TGTGCCAGCAGCTTTCGGGAGGGCACCGGGGAGCTGTTTTTT
size: few
V: TRBV11-3
J: TRBJ2-2
D: TRBD2
length: 14

CDR3: CASSFRGTTGANVLTF
DNA: TGTGCCAGCAGTTTTAGGGGGACTACTGGGGCCAACGTCCTGACTTTC
size: -
V: TRBV28
J: TRBJ2-6
D: -
length: 16

CDR3: CASSLAVPGGLVPSSYNEQFF
DNA: TGTGCCAGCAGCTTAGCGGTCCCGGGGGGGCTTGTCCCTAGCTCCTACAATGAGCAGTTCTTC
size: few
V: TRBV7-2
J: TRBJ2-1
D: TRBD2
length: 21

CDR3: CASSFRQGAYDEQFF
DNA: TGTGCCAGCAGTTTCAGACAGGGGGCTTACGATGAGCAGTTCTTC
size: few
V: TRBV6-5
J: TRBJ2-1
D: TRBD1
length: 15

CDR3: CASTLGQGKETQYF
DNA: TGTGCCAGCACCTTGGGACAGGGAAAAGAGACCCAGTACTTC
size: once
V: TRBV2
J: TRBJ2-5
D: TRBD1
length: 14

CDR3: CASITRRGYTGELFF
DNA: TGTGCCAGCATCACCCGGCGGGGGTACACCGGGGAGCTGTTTTTT
size: -
V: TRBV6-2/TRBV6-3
J: TRBJ2-2
D: TRBD2
length: 15

CDR3: CASSLDPNYGYTF
DNA: TGTGCCAGCAGCCTGGACCCTAACTATGGCTACACCTTC
size: -
V: TRBV6-6
J: TRBJ1-2
D: -
length: 13

CDR3: CASSAQGANTEAFF
DNA: TGTGCCAGCAGCGCACAGGGGGCGAATACTGAAGCTTTCTTT
size: many
V: TRBV9
J: TRBJ1-1
D: TRBD1
length: 14

CDR3: CASSRPLAGVGATDTQYF
DNA: TGTGCCAGCAGCCGACCCCTAGCGGGAGTTGGGGCCACAGATACGCAGTATTTT
size: few
V: TRBV28
J: TRBJ2-3
D: TRBD2
length: 18

CDR3: CRAFQPQHF
DNA: TGTAGGGCTTTCCAGCCCCAGCATTTT
size: -
V: TRBV6-4
J: TRBJ1-5
D: -
length: 9

CDR3: CASSQATQWGAGDTQYF
DNA: TGTGCCAGCAGCCAAGCCACGCAGTGGGGGGCAGGAGATACGCAGTATTTT
size: few
V: TRBV3-1
J: TRBJ2-3
D: -
length: 17

CDR3: CASSQEGGGSSYEQYF
DNA: TGTGCCAGCAGCCAAGAAGGGGGCGGGAGCTCCTACGAGCAGTACTTC
size: few
V: TRBV3-1
J: TRBJ2-7
D: -
length: 16

CDR3: CASRESPPTSGGTDTQYF
DNA: TGTGCCAGCAGGGAAAGTCCGCCAACTAGCGGGGGCACAGATACGCAGTATTTT
size: -
V: TRBV2
J: TRBJ2-3
D: TRBD2
length: 18

CDR3: CASSQDSFGKGEETQYF
DNA: TGCGCCAGCAGCCAAGATTCATTTGGCAAAGGAGAAGAGACCCAGTACTTC
size: few
V: TRBV4-1
J: TRBJ2-5
D: -
length: 17

CDR3: CASSLSKGAGELFF
DNA: TGTGCCAGCAGTTTGTCGAAGGGGGCCGGGGAGCTGTTTTTT
size: -
V: TRBV27
J: TRBJ2-2
D: -
length: 14

CDR3: CASSARWSSYNEQFF
DNA: TGTGCCAGCAGCGCGAGATGGAGCTCCTACAATGAGCAGTTCTTC
size: -
V: TRBV5-6
J: TRBJ2-1
D: -
length: 15

CDR3: CASSLARLAGSSYEQYF
DNA: TGTGCCAGCAGCTTAGCGCGCTTAGCGGGTAGCTCCTACGAGCAGTACTTC
size: -
V: TRBV7-2
J: TRBJ2-7
D: TRBD2
length: 17

CDR3: CASSLSFSAGGLNEQFF
DNA: TGCGCCAGCAGCTTGTCCTTTTCGGCGGGGGGGCTCAATGAGCAGTTCTTC
size: few
V: TRBV5-1
J: TRBJ2-1
D: TRBD2
length: 17

CDR3: CASSSQGAREKLFF
DNA: TGTGCCAGCAGTTCACAGGGGGCTCGTGAAAAACTGTTTTTT
size: -
V: TRBV12-3/TRBV12-4
J: TRBJ1-4
D: TRBD1
length: 14

CDR3: CAWNRHDEQFF
DNA: TGTGCCTGGAACCGCCATGATGAGCAGTTCTTC
size: few
V: TRBV30
J: TRBJ2-1
D: -
length: 11

CDR3: CASSLGAGTIQETQYF
DNA: TGCGCCAGCAGCCTCGGAGCGGGGACAATCCAAGAGACCCAGTACTTC
size: few
V: TRBV5-1
J: TRBJ2-5
D: -
length: 16

CDR3: CSAREGPGAHQPQHF
DNA: TGCAGTGCTAGAGAGGGACCAGGGGCCCATCAGCCCCAGCATTTT
size: -
V: TRBV20-1
J: TRBJ1-5
D: -
length: 15

CDR3: CASSVQGKTNTGELFF
DNA: TGTGCCAGCAGCGTTCAAGGGAAAACGAACACCGGGGAGCTGTTTTTT
size: -
V: TRBV9
J: TRBJ2-2
D: -
length: 16

CDR3: CASSPPSVGVNTGELFF
DNA: TGTGCCAGCAGTCCCCCCTCAGTGGGGGTGAACACCGGGGAGCTGTTTTTT
size: few
V: TRBV25-1
J: TRBJ2-2
D: -
length: 17

CDR3: CASNGVGRESYNEQFF
DNA: TGTGCCAGCAACGGGGTCGGACGGGAATCCTACAATGAGCAGTTCTTC
size: few
V: TRBV6-2/TRBV6-3
J: TRBJ2-1
D: -
length: 16

CDR3: CSARVGGRDYNEQFF
DNA: TGCAGTGCTAGAGTGGGCGGGAGGGACTACAATGAGCAGTTCTTC
size: few
V: TRBV20-1
J: TRBJ2-1
D: TRBD2
length: 15

CDR3: CASIFGTGPQNIQYF
DNA: TGTGCCAGCATCTTCGGGACAGGGCCACAAAACATTCAGTACTTC
size: -
V: TRBV2
J: TRBJ2-4
D: TRBD1
length: 15

CDR3: CASSEVELAGVNEQFF
DNA: TGTGCCAGCAGTGAAGTTGAGCTAGCGGGAGTTAATGAGCAGTTCTTC
size: few
V: TRBV25-1
J: TRBJ2-1
D: TRBD2
length: 16

CDR3: CASSTTSLETQYF
DNA: TGTGCCAGCAGCACCACTAGCCTGGAGACCCAGTACTTC
size: many
V: TRBV12-3/TRBV12-4
J: TRBJ2-5
D: -
length: 13

CDR3: CASSPGQGVNEQFF
DNA: TGTGCCAGCAGCCCGGGACAGGGAGTTAATGAGCAGTTCTTC
size: -
V: TRBV6-2/TRBV6-3
J: TRBJ2-1
D: TRBD1
length: 14

CDR3: CATSDSRQLLADTQYF
DNA: TGTGCCACCAGTGATTCTCGACAACTGTTGGCAGATACGCAGTATTTT
size: few
V: TRBV24-1
J: TRBJ2-3
D: -
length: 16

CDR3: CASSRTSGSATDTQYF
DNA: TGTGCCAGCAGCCGGACTAGCGGGTCGGCCACAGATACGCAGTATTTT
size: few
V: TRBV3-1
J: TRBJ2-3
D: TRBD2
length: 16

CDR3: CASSAGTGGFSPLHF
DNA: TGTGCCAGCAGCGCCGGGACAGGGGGTTTTTCACCCCTCCACTTT
size: -
V: TRBV9
J: TRBJ1-6
D: TRBD1
length: 15

CDR3: CAIRKDGPNTGELFF
DNA: TGTGCCATCAGGAAGGACGGACCGAACACCGGGGAGCTGTTTTTT
size: many
V: TRBV10-3
J: TRBJ2-2
D: -
length: 15

CDR3: CASSQGLAGQETQYF
DNA: TGTGCCAGCAGCCAAGGACTAGCGGGGCAAGAGACCCAGTACTTC
size: -
V: TRBV7-9
J: TRBJ2-5
D: TRBD2
length: 15

CDR3: CATSRENSGIVAKNIQYF
DNA: TGTGCCACCAGCAGAGAGAACAGTGGCATAGTGGCCAAAAACATTCAGTACTTC
size: -
V: TRBV15
J: TRBJ2-4
D: -
length: 18

CDR3: CASSQVRWREAFF
DNA: TGTGCCAGCAGCCAAGTTAGATGGAGAGAAGCTTTCTTT
size: few
V: TRBV14
J: TRBJ1-1
D: -
length: 13

CDR3: CASSQVGLAGGLFGSYNEQFF
DNA: TGTGCCAGCAGCCAAGTCGGACTAGCGGGAGGGCTTTTTGGTTCCTACAATGAGCAGTTCTTC
size: few
V: TRBV4-2
J: TRBJ2-1
D: TRBD2
length: 21

CDR3: CASSPGPGYLRETQYF
DNA: TGTGCCAGCAGCCCTGGCCCGGGGTATCTAAGAGAGACCCAGTACTTC
size: -
V: TRBV28
J: TRBJ2-5
D: -
length: 16

CDR3: CATSSAGTSLHEQFF
DNA: TGTGCCACCAGCAGTGCGGGGACTAGTTTGCATGAGCAGTTCTTC
size: -
V: TRBV15
J: TRBJ2-1
D: TRBD2
length: 15

CDR3: CASSGVSGNTEAFF
DNA: TGCGCCAGCAGCGGGGTATCGGGGAACACTGAAGCTTTCTTT
size: many
V: TRBV5-1
J: TRBJ1-1
D: -
length: 14

CDR3: CASSPGRATLNTEAFF
DNA: TGTGCCAGCTCACCAGGGAGGGCAACCCTGAACACTGAAGCTTTCTTT
size: few
V: TRBV18
J: TRBJ1-1
D: -
length: 16

CDR3: CSARGRANEQFF
DNA: TGCAGTGCTAGAGGCAGGGCAAATGAGCAGTTCTTC
size: -
V: TRBV20-1
J: TRBJ2-1
D: -
length: 12

CDR3: CSASRGVADTQYF
DNA: TGCAGTGCTAGTAGGGGGGTCGCAGATACGCAGTATTTT
size: once
V: TRBV20-1
J: TRBJ2-3
D: -
length: 13

CDR3: CASSHLGEQYF
DNA: TGTGCCAGCAGCCACCTCGGCGAGCAGTACTTC
size: few
V: TRBV14
J: TRBJ2-7
D: -
length: 11

CDR3: CASSLRTDNQPQHF
DNA: TGTGCCAGCAGCCTTCGGACGGATAATCAGCCCCAGCATTTT
size: -
V: TRBV3-1
J: TRBJ1-5
D: -
length: 14

CDR3: CASSQPNSWRETAGELFF
DNA: TGTGCCAGCAGCCAACCTAACAGCTGGCGGGAGACCGCCGGGGAGCTGTTTTTT
size: few
V: TRBV14
J: TRBJ2-2
D: TRBD2
length: 18

CDR3: CASSPLGRNEAFF
DNA: TGTGCCAGCTCACCACTAGGTAGAAATGAAGCTTTCTTT
size: few
V: TRBV18
J: TRBJ1-1
D: -
length: 13

CDR3: CASFEDRATGELFF
DNA: TGTGCCAGCTTTGAGGACAGGGCGACCGGGGAGCTGTTTTTT
size: many
V: TRBV12-3/TRBV12-4
J: TRBJ2-2
D: TRBD1
length: 14

CDR3: CASSQRLHGESTDTQYF
DNA: TGCGCCAGCAGCCAACGTCTACACGGAGAAAGCACAGATACGCAGTATTTT
size: -
V: TRBV4-3
J: TRBJ2-3
D: -
length: 17